Listed below are T cell receptor beta chains from one sample, sequenced in a study of identical twins. MiXCR, run by TCRdb on the 5' RACE reads, gives a single entry per CDR3 protein. The table lists around 570,000 distinct CDR3 sequences, more than 9% of them singletons. The same sample was also used in a study of yellow fever vaccine responses in identical twins.

Sequencing used PBMCs. Receptor source: a woman between 18 and 29 years old in good health. CDR3s leave out the opening cysteine and the closing phenylalanine or tryptophan.

v_call cdr3_aa
TRBV7-9 ASSLGESFEQF
TRBV6-5 ASSFRGGYT
TRBV7-2 ASSLQGGGQETQY
TRBV6-2/TRBV6-3 ASSQLRGTAWEQY
TRBV10-3 AISESLETQY
TRBV27 ASRGTSKYNEQF
TRBV3-1 ASSQVRTARNNEQF
TRBV4-3 ASSQDQWPIINEQF
TRBV20-1 SASEGTLYEQY
TRBV20-1 SAGTSGGHTDTQY
TRBV27 ASRRGGYNVGQF
TRBV6-1 ASRLSGSSYEQY
TRBV29-1 SAGPSGYEQY
TRBV20-1 SASEAESYQETQY
TRBV7-9 ASNSETTDTQY
TRBV4-2 ASSHDGLVTDTQY
TRBV27 ASSLGRDKEQF
TRBV29-1 SVDAPWTARSYNEQF
TRBV27 ASSLSQGSGELF
TRBV25-1 ARGPEPTGITSPLH
TRBV29-1 SVEEVESLGTKGDNEQF
TRBV15 ATSRRLAFEETQY
TRBV4-1 ASSQEESGGYTDTQY
TRBV3-1 ASSQVLAGGTNEQF
TRBV7-2 ASSLNWGLDYEQY
TRBV24-1 ATSDPGTGIYEQY
TRBV5-1 ASSLGAVGTEAF
TRBV28 ASSFALTLGNTIY
TRBV4-1 ASSQEGPGPYEQY
TRBV24-1 ATTTPGQGSGEQF
TRBV5-1 ASSRDRYQETQY
TRBV7-9 ASSLSQVDYEQY
TRBV2 ASKLVVGREQY
TRBV9 ASSVAWGLARYNEQF
TRBV20-1 SASRGYEQY
TRBV7-9 ASSHATGLYEQY
TRBV19 ASSILSGTSGLAKNIQY
TRBV20-1 SASRPGGPIRELHGELF
TRBV29-1 SVMGLAGGSDTQY
TRBV5-1 ASRRPGQGSTGELF
TRBV3-1 ASSGLAGGPSQF
TRBV12-3/TRBV12-4 ASSFWQGGNEQF
TRBV20-1 STPGGAGYEQY
TRBV20-1 SAIAGTSTYEQY
TRBV29-1 SVEEGDSSSYEQY
TRBV20-1 SASGLISGSMDEQF